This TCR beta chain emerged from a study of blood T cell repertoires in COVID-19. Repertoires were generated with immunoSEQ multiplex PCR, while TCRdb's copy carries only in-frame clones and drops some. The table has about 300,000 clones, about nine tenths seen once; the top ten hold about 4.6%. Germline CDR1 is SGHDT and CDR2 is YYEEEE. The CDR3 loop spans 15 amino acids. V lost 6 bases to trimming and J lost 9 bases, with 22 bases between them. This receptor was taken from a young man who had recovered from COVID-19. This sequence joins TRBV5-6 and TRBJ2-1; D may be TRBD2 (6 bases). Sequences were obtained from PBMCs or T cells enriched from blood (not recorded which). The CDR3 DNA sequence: TGTGCCAGCACCTCGGAGGAGGGAGTCACCGGTGAGCAGTTCTTC. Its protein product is CASTSEEGVTGEQFF.